Presented here are 9 T cell receptor beta chains from one specimen sequenced in a study of cytomegalovirus exposure and HLA in healthy donors (dated by TCRdb to 2016 to 2017). To prepare the library, the immunoSEQ multiplex PCR assay was applied. For the multiplex PCR, a mixture combining 60 forward primers for TCR Vbeta segments and 13 reverse primers for TCR Jbeta segments was used. TCRdb retrieved this table from immuneACCESS and kept in-frame rearrangements only. Not all clones are present; in checked studies, unresolved V genes account for under half, and no reason is known for the remainder. Here the sample has 90,000 to 100,000 clones; 75% to 85% occur a single time. 2% to 2.5% of the sample comes from the top ten. Sequenced sample: PBMCs. The receptors shown here come from a man aged 18 to 30 in good health and CMV-seronegative.

CDR3 DNA: TGTGCCAGTAGTGACCAGGGGGGAAGCACTGAAGCTTTCTTT. Protein product: CASSDQGGSTEAFF. The rearrangement joins TRBV19 to TRBJ1-1; 7 bases match TRBD1. J lost 4 bases, V lost 5 bases, and 7 bases had no gene match. The CDR3 is 14 amino acids. CDR1 and CDR2 (germline): LNHDA, SQIVND (reference sequence).

This sequence joins TRBV5-4 and TRBJ2-5; 11 nucleotides match TRBD2. V lost 4 bases to trimming and J lost 5 bases; unmatched junction nucleotides: 7. Germline CDR1 reads SGHNT; CDR2 reads YYREEE (reference sequence). The CDR3 loop spans 15 amino acids. CDR3 coding DNA: TGTGCCAGCAGCCGGGGACTAGCGGAGGGGGAGACCCAGTACTTC. It yields the protein CASSRGLAEGETQYF. Looking up the rest from reference TRBV5-4 and TRBJ2-5 gives the full variable domain: ETGVTQSPTHLIKTRGQQVTLRCSSQSGHNTVSWYQQALGQGPQFIFQYYREEENGRGNFPPRFSGLQFPNYSSELNVNALELDDSALYLCASSRGLAEGETQYFGPGTRLLVL.

V gene TRBV5-4 combines with J gene TRBJ1-1; TRBD1 matches at 7 bases. This CDR3 comprises 17 residues. Trimming took 4 bases from V and 0 from J; bases not matched to a gene: 12. Germline CDR1 reads SGHNT; CDR2 reads YYREEE (reference sequence). CDR3 in DNA: TGTGCCAGCAGCGCTCCACCGGGACAGATAATGAACACTGAAGCTTTCTTT. As protein: CASSAPPGQIMNTEAFF. Full variable domain (outside the CDR3, taken from reference TRBV5-4 and TRBJ1-1): ETGVTQSPTHLIKTRGQQVTLRCSSQSGHNTVSWYQQALGQGPQFIFQYYREEENGRGNFPPRFSGLQFPNYSSELNVNALELDDSALYLCASSAPPGQIMNTEAFFGQGTRLTVV.

The chain has TRBV10-3 and TRBJ2-2; D perhaps matches TRBD1 (5 bases). The CDR3 loop spans 15 amino acids. Looked up from germline, CDR1 is ENHRY and CDR2 is SYGVKD. The V and J ends lost 4 bases and 3 bases respectively, with 12 bases between them. CDR3: CAISAMGRDTGELFF. CDR3 nucleotides: TGTGCCATCAGTGCGATGGGGCGCGACACCGGGGAGCTGTTTTTT.

This chain joins TRBV6-5 and TRBJ1-1; D is perhaps TRBD1 (6 bases). Germline-derived CDR1 and CDR2 are MNHEY and SVGAGI. V gave up 4 bases and J gave up 5 bases, with 11 bases separating them. This CDR3 has 13 residues. As DNA, the CDR3 is TGTGCCAGCAGTTTCGGACAGAGGACTGAAGCTTTCTTT. Residues: CASSFGQRTEAFF.

The rearrangement joins TRBV19 to TRBJ2-4; D perhaps matches TRBD1 (5 bases). The CDR3 is 15 amino acids. Per the germline V gene, CDR1 is LNHDA and CDR2 is SQIVND (reference sequence). Trimming left V 3 bases short and J 0 bases short, with 9 bases between. Here the CDR3 reads CASSIPDIAKNIQYF. In DNA form, the CDR3 reads TGTGCCAGTAGTATCCCGGACATAGCCAAAAACATTCAGTACTTC.

V gene TRBV6-5 combines with J gene TRBJ1-5, with D perhaps matching TRBD1 (5 bases). The CDR3 loop spans 15 amino acids. V was cut by 6 bases and J by 3 bases, with 15 bases left in between. CDR1 is MNHEY, CDR2 SVGAGI, per germline. CDR3 nucleotide sequence: TGTGCCAGCAGGGGAGGACATGGGACCAATCAGCCCCAGCATTTT. Translation gives CASRGGHGTNQPQHF.

This clone is categorized as medium-sized (0.01 to 0.1%). The chain couples TRBV6-5 to TRBJ2-1; 10 bases fit TRBD1. The V segment lost 6 bases and the J segment 3 bases; nucleotides outside the gene matches: 5. The CDR3 contains 15 residues. From germline, CDR1 is MNHEY and CDR2 SVGAGI. For the CDR3, the DNA is TGTGCCAGCAGCTCCGGGACAGGGGACTACAATGAGCAGTTCTTC. Encoded protein: CASSSGTGDYNEQFF.

A remark on this clone: One junction end disagrees with the germline gene, perhaps due to a read error. The chain is built from TRBV7-9 and TRBJ1-5; D is possibly TRBD1 (6 bases). This CDR3 is built from 16 residues. CDR1 and CDR2 (germline): SEHNR, FQNEAQ (reference sequence). CDR3 amino acids: CSSSFGGGSGNQPQHF. The CDR3 region has the DNA TGTTCCAGCAGCTTTGGTGGGGGCTCTGGCAATCAGCCCCAGCATTTT. The full variable domain, rest sourced from reference TRBV7-9 and TRBJ1-5, is DTGVSQNPRHKITKRGQNVTFRCDPISEHNRLYWYRQTLGQGPEFLTYFQNEAQLEKSRLLSDRFSAERPKGSFSTLEIQRTEQGDSAMYLCSSSFGGGSGNQPQHFGDGTRLSIL.